One and the same sample provided the 19 T cell receptor beta chains below, sequenced in a study of CD8 T cells in ankylosing spondylitis. MiXCR, run by TCRdb on the 5' RACE reads, gives a single entry per CDR3 protein. Altogether 200,000 to 250,000 distinct CDR3 sequences are present, about 10% being singletons, with the ten largest covering 2.6%. The material sequenced was blood, either unsorted or a sorted T cell fraction (not recorded which). The receptors originated from a male donor with ankylosing spondylitis or in good health (not recorded which).

The rearrangement joins TRBV7-2 to TRBJ2-2; 14 positions match TRBD2. This CDR3 comprises 17 residues. J was trimmed by 3 bases and V by 5 bases; bases with no gene match: 5. Germline assignment: CDR1 SGHTA and CDR2 FQGNSA. Here the CDR3 reads CASSRTSGGLYTGELFF. The CDR3 nucleotides are TGTGCCAGCAGCCGGACTAGCGGGGGGTTGTACACCGGGGAGCTGTTTTTT.

This clonotype was counted at least ten times. The chain couples TRBV12-3 or TRBV12-4 to TRBJ2-1; D not certain. The V gene lost 3 bases and the J gene lost 7 bases, with 4 bases spanning the gap. CDR3 length equals 11 residues. In DNA, the CDR3 is TGTGCCAGCAGTTTGGTAAATGAGCAGTTCTTC. As protein: CASSLVNEQFF.

This clonotype was seen only a few times. This rearrangement joins TRBV5-1 to TRBJ2-2, with D hard to call. The CDR3 is made up of 15 amino acids. Between the trimmed V and J ends, which lost 0 bases and 4 bases, there was a span of 10 bases. Germline V CDR1 and CDR2: SGHRS, YFSETQ. As DNA, the CDR3 is TGCGCCAGCAGCTTGGTTGGTCAGATCACCGGGGAGCTGTTTTTT. This codes for CASSLVGQITGELFF.

This chain connects TRBV6-5 to TRBJ2-7; 8 nucleotides line up with TRBD1. The V gene's germline CDR1 is MNHEY and CDR2 SVGAGI. The CDR3 contains 14 residues. J was trimmed by 4 bases and V by 4 bases; bases with no gene match: 6. The CDR3 loop reads CASSLHRGAYEQYF. The CDR3 nucleotides read TGTGCCAGCAGTTTACACAGGGGGGCTTACGAGCAGTACTTC.

This clonotype was seen repeatedly, ten times or more. J is TRBJ1-2 and V is TRBV29-1; D uncertain. This CDR3 region has 13 residues. Trimming removed 3 bases from V and 8 bases from J, with 16 bases in between. The germline gives CDR1 SQVTM, CDR2 ANQGSEA. The chain's CDR3 is CSVDYRPPEGYTF. In DNA, the CDR3 is TGCAGCGTTGATTATAGACCCCCGGAGGGCTACACCTTC.

This clonotype came up many times. The genes are TRBV19 and TRBJ1-2, with D perhaps matching TRBD1 (6 bases). V lost 8 bases and J 8 bases, leaving 21 bases between the germline ends. The length of the CDR3 is 14 residues. Germline lookup yields CDR1 LNHDA and CDR2 SQIVND (reference sequence). CDR3 DNA: TGTGCCAGTTCGGGGGAAGGGGGAGTACGCGGCTACACCTTC. It specifies CASSGEGGVRGYTF.

This clonotype was found many times. This chain links TRBV12-3 or TRBV12-4 with TRBJ2-1, with D perhaps being TRBD1 or TRBD2 (6 bases each). The germline V and J ends were trimmed by 1 base and 3 bases, with 10 bases remaining between them. The CDR3 has 15 amino acids. CDR3 region: CASSLGGGLYNEQFF. The CDR3 DNA reads as TGTGCCAGCAGTTTAGGTGGGGGGCTCTACAATGAGCAGTTCTTC.

This clonotype was observed at least ten times. This chain uses TRBV20-1 with TRBJ2-5, with TRBD2 matching over 7 bases. Germline loops: CDR1 DFQATT, CDR2 SNEGSKA (reference sequence). V was clipped by 6 bases and J by 4 bases; unmatched bases: 8. CDR3 size: 13 residues. The CDR3 sequence: CSAQTSGGETQYF. CDR3 sequence (DNA): TGCAGTGCCCAGACGTCGGGGGGAGAGACCCAGTACTTC.

This chain uses TRBV18 with TRBJ1-1, with 7 bases fitting TRBD1. This CDR3 has 14 amino acids. Germline V CDR1 and CDR2: KGHSH, LQKENI. V lost 6 bases and J lost 7; bases outside the gene matches: 11. The CDR3 region is CASSIDRARGEAFF. Here the CDR3 DNA reads TGTGCCAGCTCCATCGACAGGGCGCGGGGTGAAGCTTTCTTT. The variable domain in full, with the rest retrieved from reference TRBV18 and TRBJ1-1, is NAGVMQNPRHLVRRRGQEARLRCSPMKGHSHVYWYRQLPEEGLKFMVYLQKENIIDESGMPKERFSAEFPKEGPSILRIQQVVRGDSAAYFCASSIDRARGEAFFGQGTRLTVV.

J is TRBJ2-1 and V is TRBV10-3, with TRBD2 matching 11 bases. Germline CDR1 is ENHRY and CDR2 is SYGVKD. The CDR3 is 13 amino acids. After removal of 6 bases from V and 8 bases from J, the junction contained 3 bases not matched to a gene. The CDR3 reads CAIRLSGGDEQFF. CDR3 bases: TGTGCCATCAGGCTTAGCGGGGGGGATGAGCAGTTCTTC.

This clonotype was detected many times. The V call is TRBV20-1, the J call TRBJ2-3; 7 bases fit TRBD2. V was pared by 0 bases and J by 2 bases, with 5 bases of the junction left unmatched. CDR1 and CDR2 (germline): DFQATT, SNEGSKA (reference sequence). The CDR3 covers 15 residues. The CDR3 coding sequence is TGCAGTGCTAGAGAGTTGAGCGGGAACACAGATACGCAGTATTTT. The encoded protein is CSARELSGNTDTQYF.

In regard to this clonotype: A clone one base away is much larger, so this may be a read error. J is TRBJ1-2 and V is TRBV20-1, with 7 bases aligning to TRBD1. Germline lookup yields CDR1 DFQATT and CDR2 SNEGSKA (reference sequence). This CDR3 spans 13 amino acids. The CDR3 nucleotides are TGCAGTGTTAGAGAAGGACAGGTGTATGGCTACACCTTC. Translated: CSVREGQVYGYTF.

This clonotype was seen ten or more times. This chain joins TRBV12-5 and TRBJ2-7; TRBD2 is a possible D gene (6 bases). The CDR3 runs 14 residues. V lost 3 bases and J 6 bases, leaving 15 bases between the germline ends. In germline, CDR1 is LGHNT, CDR2 FRNRAP. CDR3 region: CASGFLAEKGEQYF. The DNA for the CDR3 is TGTGCTAGTGGTTTTTTAGCGGAAAAGGGCGAGCAGTACTTC.

This clonotype has only a few counts. The chain recombines TRBV27 with TRBJ1-1; a weak D match, TRBD1 (5 bases). Germline CDR1 MNHEY, CDR2 SMNVEV (reference sequence). The germline V and J ends were trimmed by 5 bases and 3 bases, with 22 bases remaining between them. The CDR3 is made up of 17 amino acids. This chain's CDR3 is CASSPPGTSITDTEAFF. CDR3 DNA sequence: TGTGCCAGCAGTCCCCCCGGGACTAGTATCACGGACACTGAAGCTTTCTTT.

V usage is TRBV12-3 or TRBV12-4 and J usage is TRBJ2-7; weak D call: TRBD2 (7 bases). This CDR3 is 15 amino acids long. The V gene lost 3 bases and the J gene lost 7 bases, with 19 bases spanning the gap. This CDR3 is CASSFWGGGPEEQYF. Here the CDR3 DNA reads TGTGCCAGCAGTTTTTGGGGGGGGGGGCCTGAGGAGCAGTACTTC.

In its sample, this clonotype was seen many times. V gene TRBV7-8 combines with J gene TRBJ2-1, with D unclear. The CDR3 totals 14 residues. V was trimmed by 2 bases and J by 3 bases, leaving 8 bases between them. Germline-derived CDR1 and CDR2 are SGHVS and FQNEAQ. CDR3 protein: CASSLLSVYNEQFF. Here the CDR3 DNA reads TGTGCCAGCAGCTTACTGAGCGTCTACAATGAGCAGTTCTTC. The full variable domain, completed using reference TRBV7-8 and TRBJ2-1, is GAGVSQSPRYKVAKRGQDVALRCDPISGHVSLFWYQQALGQGPEFLTYFQNEAQLDKSGLPSDRFFAERPEGSVSTLKIQRTQQEDSAVYLCASSLLSVYNEQFFGPGTRLTVL.

This clonotype turned up a few times. The CDR3, as DNA: TGTGCCAGCAATCAGGCCGGGGAGCTGTTTTTT. This translates into CASNQAGELFF. The V call is TRBV2, the J call TRBJ2-2, with D uncertain. Trimming took off 7 bases at V and 6 bases at J, with 6 bases between the two ends. The CDR3 sequence is 11 residues long. Germline V gene lookup returns CDR1 SNHLY and CDR2 FYNNEI.

Concerning this clonotype itself: A read error may be the cause here, since a much bigger clone is one base away. V gene TRBV7-2 combines with J gene TRBJ2-3; 9 nucleotides agree with TRBD2. The CDR3 runs 14 residues. CDR1 and CDR2 from the germline V gene are SGHTA and FQGNSA. CDR3 sequence (DNA): TGTGCTAGCGCGGGGGGGTCAAACACAGATACGCAGTATTTT. Amino acid sequence: CASAGGSNTDTQYF. The entire variable domain, with the rest obtained from reference TRBV7-2 and TRBJ2-3, is as follows: GAGVSQSPSNKVTEKGKDVELRCDPISGHTALYWYRQSLGQGLEFLIYFQGNSAPDKSGLPSDRFSAERTGGSVSTLTIQRTQQEDSAVYLCASAGGSNTDTQYFGPGTRLTVL.

This sequence joins TRBV11-1 and TRBJ1-5; 7 bases map to TRBD1. CDR3 length: 18 amino acids. In germline, CDR1 is SGHAT, CDR2 FQDESV (reference sequence). With 1 base clipped from V and 2 bases from J, the junction kept 11 bases outside the gene matches. CDR3 loop: CASSLEMTTGFGNQPQHF. CDR3 sequence (DNA): TGTGCCAGCAGCTTAGAAATGACGACAGGGTTCGGCAATCAGCCCCAGCATTTT.